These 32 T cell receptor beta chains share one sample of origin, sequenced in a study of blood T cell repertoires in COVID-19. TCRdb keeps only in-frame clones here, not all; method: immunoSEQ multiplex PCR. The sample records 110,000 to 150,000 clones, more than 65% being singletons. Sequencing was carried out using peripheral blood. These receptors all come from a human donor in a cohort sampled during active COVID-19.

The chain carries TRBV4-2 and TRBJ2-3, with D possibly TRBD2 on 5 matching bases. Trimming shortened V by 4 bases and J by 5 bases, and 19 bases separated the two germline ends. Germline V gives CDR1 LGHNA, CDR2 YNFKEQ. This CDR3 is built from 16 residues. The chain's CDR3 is CASSRGTSPLEDTQYF. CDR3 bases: TGTGCCAGCAGCCGAGGCACTAGTCCCTTGGAAGATACGCAGTATTTT.

CDR3 sequence (DNA): TGTGCCACCAGCGAGGGGACAGACGAAAATTCACCCCTCCACTTT. It is translated as CATSEGTDENSPLHF. The chain joins TRBV15 to TRBJ1-6; 7 bases align to TRBD1. The germline CDR1 and CDR2 sequences are LNHNV and YYDKDF (reference sequence). The ends lost 5 bases at V and 7 bases at J; junction bases unmatched: 8. The CDR3 loop spans 15 amino acids.

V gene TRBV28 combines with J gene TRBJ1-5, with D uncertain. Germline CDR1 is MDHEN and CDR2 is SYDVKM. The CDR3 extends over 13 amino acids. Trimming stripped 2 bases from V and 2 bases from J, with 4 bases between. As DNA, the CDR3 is TGTGCCAGCAGTTTAATCGGCAATCAGCCCCAGCATTTT. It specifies CASSLIGNQPQHF.

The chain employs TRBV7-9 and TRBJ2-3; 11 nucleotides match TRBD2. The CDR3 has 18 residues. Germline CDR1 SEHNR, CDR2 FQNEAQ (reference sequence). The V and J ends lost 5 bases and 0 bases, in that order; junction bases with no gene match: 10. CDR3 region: CASSVSGGGITSTDTQYF. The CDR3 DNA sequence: TGTGCCAGCAGCGTTAGCGGGGGGGGAATTACTAGCACAGATACGCAGTATTTT. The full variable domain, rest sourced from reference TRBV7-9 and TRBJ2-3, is DTGVSQNPRHKITKRGQNVTFRCDPISEHNRLYWYRQTLGQGPEFLTYFQNEAQLEKSRLLSDRFSAERPKGSFSTLEIQRTEQGDSAMYLCASSVSGGGITSTDTQYFGPGTRLTVL.

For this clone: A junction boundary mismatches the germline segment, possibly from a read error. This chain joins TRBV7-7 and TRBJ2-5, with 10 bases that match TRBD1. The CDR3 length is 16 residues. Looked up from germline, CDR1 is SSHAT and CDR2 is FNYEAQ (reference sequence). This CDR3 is CASSVNPGQGKETQYF. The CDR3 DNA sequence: TGTGCTAGCAGCGTAAATCCGGGACAGGGGAAAGAGACCCAGTACTTC.

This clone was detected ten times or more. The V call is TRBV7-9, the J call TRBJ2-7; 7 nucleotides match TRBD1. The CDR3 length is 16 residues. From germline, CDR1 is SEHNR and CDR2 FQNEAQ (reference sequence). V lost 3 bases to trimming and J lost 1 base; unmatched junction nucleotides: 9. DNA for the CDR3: TGTGCCAGCAGCTTTAACACAGGGGACCTTTCCTACGAGCAGTACTTC. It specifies CASSFNTGDLSYEQYF.

The CDR3 coding sequence is TGTGCCAGCAGTTTAACAGGGGTTAGCAATCAGCCCCAGCATTTT. It codes for CASSLTGVSNQPQHF. The chain carries TRBV27 and TRBJ1-5; 7 positions match TRBD1. Germline CDR1 and CDR2: MNHEY and SMNVEV (reference sequence). CDR3 length equals 15 residues. Trimming cost V 2 bases and J 0 bases; bases outside gene matches: 1.

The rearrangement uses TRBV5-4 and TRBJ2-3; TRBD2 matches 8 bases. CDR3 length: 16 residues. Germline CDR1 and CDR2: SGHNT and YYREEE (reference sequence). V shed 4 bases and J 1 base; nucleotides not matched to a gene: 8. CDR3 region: CASSRLGGGGTDTQYF. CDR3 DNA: TGTGCCAGCAGCCGCCTCGGGGGGGGAGGCACAGATACGCAGTATTTT.

Here the CDR3 DNA reads TGTGCCAGTAGTATATCGGCAGGGAACTATGGCTACACCTTC. This gives the protein CASSISAGNYGYTF. The chain couples TRBV19 to TRBJ1-2; D is perhaps TRBD1 (5 bases). Trimming cost V 2 bases and J 2 bases, with 9 bases left between them. CDR1 is LNHDA, CDR2 SQIVND, per germline (reference sequence). The CDR3 has 14 amino acids.

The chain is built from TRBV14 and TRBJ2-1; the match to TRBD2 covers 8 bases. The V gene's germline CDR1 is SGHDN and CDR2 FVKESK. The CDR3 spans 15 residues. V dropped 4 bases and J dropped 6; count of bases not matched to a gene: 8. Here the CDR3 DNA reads TGTGCCAGCAGCCCCCCCTCGGGGGGGGGCAATGAGCAGTTCTTC. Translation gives CASSPPSGGGNEQFF.

Here the CDR3 DNA reads TGTGCCAGCTCACCACCTGGCAGGGGGATGTCCTACGAGCAGTACTTC. Translated, it gives CASSPPGRGMSYEQYF. V gene TRBV18 combines with J gene TRBJ2-7, with 7 positions matching TRBD1. The CDR3 runs 16 residues. With 0 bases clipped from V and 1 base from J, the junction kept 6 bases outside the gene matches. Per the germline V gene, CDR1 is KGHSH and CDR2 is LQKENI.

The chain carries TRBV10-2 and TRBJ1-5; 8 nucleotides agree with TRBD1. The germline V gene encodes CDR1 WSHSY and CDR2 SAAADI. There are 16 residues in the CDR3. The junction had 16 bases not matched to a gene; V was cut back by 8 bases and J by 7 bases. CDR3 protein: CASRPGQGTPGQPQHF. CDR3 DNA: TGCGCCAGCCGCCCTGGACAGGGAACCCCTGGGCAGCCCCAGCATTTT.

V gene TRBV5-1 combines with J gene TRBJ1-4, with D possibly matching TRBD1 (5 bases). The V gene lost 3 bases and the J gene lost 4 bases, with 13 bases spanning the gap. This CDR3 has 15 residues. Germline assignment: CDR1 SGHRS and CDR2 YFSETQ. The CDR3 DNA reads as TGCGCCAGCAGCTCCGCAGGGTTAAATAATGAAAAACTGTTTTTT. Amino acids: CASSSAGLNNEKLFF. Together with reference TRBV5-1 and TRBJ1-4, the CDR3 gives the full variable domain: KAGVTQTPRYLIKTRGQQVTLSCSPISGHRSVSWYQQTPGQGLQFLFEYFSETQRNKGNFPGRFSGRQFSNSRSEMNVSTLELGDSALYLCASSSAGLNNEKLFFGSGTQLSVL.

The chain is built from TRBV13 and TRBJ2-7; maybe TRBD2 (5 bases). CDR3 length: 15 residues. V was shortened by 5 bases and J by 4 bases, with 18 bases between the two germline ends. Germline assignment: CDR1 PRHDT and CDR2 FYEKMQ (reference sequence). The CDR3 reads CASSPSRGAFYEQYF. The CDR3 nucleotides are TGTGCCAGCAGCCCTAGTCGGGGTGCTTTTTACGAGCAGTACTTC.

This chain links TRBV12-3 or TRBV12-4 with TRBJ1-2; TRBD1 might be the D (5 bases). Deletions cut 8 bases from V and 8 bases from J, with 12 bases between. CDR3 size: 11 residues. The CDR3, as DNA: TGTGCCAGCGGCGGGGGGTTCGGCTACACCTTC. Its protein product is CASGGGFGYTF.

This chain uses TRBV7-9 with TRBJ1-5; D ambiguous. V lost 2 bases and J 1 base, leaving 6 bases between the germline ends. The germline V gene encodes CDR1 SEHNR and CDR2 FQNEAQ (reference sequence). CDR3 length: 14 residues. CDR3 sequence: CASSLSESNQPQHF. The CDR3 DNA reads TGTGCCAGCAGCTTATCTGAGAGCAATCAGCCCCAGCATTTT.

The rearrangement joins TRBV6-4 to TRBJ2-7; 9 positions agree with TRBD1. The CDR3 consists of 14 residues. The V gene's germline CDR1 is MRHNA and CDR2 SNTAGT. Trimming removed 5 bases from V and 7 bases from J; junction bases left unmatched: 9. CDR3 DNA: TGTGCCAGCAGTACCGGGACAGGGAATGGGGAGCAGTACTTC. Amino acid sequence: CASSTGTGNGEQYF.

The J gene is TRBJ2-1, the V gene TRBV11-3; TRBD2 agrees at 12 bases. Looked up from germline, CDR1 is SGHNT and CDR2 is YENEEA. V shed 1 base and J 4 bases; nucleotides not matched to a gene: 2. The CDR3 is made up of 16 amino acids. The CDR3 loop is CASSLGTSGDYNEQFF. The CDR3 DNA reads TGTGCCAGCAGCTTAGGGACTAGCGGGGATTACAATGAGCAGTTCTTC.

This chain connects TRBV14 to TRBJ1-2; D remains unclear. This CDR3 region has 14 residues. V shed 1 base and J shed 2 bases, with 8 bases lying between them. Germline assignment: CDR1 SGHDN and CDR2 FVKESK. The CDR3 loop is CASSQVRTNYGYTF. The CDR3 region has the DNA TGTGCCAGCAGCCAAGTCAGAACCAACTATGGCTACACCTTC.

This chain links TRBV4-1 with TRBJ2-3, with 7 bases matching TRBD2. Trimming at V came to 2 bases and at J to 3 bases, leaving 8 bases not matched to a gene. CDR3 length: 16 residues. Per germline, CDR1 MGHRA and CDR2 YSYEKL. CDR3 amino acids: CASSQRSAGETDTQYF. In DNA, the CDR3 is TGCGCCAGCAGCCAAAGATCGGCGGGGGAAACAGATACGCAGTATTTT.

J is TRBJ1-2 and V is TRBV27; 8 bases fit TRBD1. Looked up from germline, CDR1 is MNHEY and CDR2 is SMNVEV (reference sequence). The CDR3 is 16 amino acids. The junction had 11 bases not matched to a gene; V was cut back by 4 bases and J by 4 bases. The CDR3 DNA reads TGTGCCAGCAGTTCGCAGGGGGCGCAGGGCACCTATGGCTACACCTTC. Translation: CASSSQGAQGTYGYTF.

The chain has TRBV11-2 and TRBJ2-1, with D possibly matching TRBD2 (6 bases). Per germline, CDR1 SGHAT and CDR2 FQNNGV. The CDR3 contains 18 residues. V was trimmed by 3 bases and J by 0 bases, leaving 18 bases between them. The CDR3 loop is CASSFPLGGVVSYNEQFF. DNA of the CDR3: TGTGCCAGCAGCTTCCCCTTGGGAGGTGTTGTCTCCTACAATGAGCAGTTCTTC.

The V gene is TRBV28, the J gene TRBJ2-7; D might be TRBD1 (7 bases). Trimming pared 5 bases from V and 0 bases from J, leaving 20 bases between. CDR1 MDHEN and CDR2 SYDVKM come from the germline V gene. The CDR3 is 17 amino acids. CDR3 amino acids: CASSGYGGQRSSYEQYF. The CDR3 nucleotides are TGTGCCAGCAGTGGATACGGGGGACAGAGGAGCTCCTACGAGCAGTACTTC.

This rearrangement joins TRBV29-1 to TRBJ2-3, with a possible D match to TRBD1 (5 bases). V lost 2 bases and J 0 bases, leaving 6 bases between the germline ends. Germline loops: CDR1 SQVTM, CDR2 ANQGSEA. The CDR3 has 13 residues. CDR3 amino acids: CSVEKGSTDTQYF. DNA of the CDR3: TGCAGCGTTGAAAAGGGGAGCACAGATACGCAGTATTTT.

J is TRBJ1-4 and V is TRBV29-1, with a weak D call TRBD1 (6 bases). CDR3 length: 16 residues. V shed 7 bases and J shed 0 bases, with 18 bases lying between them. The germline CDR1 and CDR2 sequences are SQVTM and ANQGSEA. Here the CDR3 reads CSARFDRSATNEKLFF. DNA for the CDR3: TGCAGCGCGAGATTTGACAGGTCCGCAACTAATGAAAAACTGTTTTTT.

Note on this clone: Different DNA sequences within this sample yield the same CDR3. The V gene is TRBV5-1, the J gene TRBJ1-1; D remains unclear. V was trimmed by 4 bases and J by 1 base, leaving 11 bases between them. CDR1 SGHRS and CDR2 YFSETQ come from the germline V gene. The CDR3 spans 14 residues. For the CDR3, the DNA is TGCGCCAGCAGCGTCACCGCGGGGAACACTGAAGCTTTCTTT. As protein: CASSVTAGNTEAFF.

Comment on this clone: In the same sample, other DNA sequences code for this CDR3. The CDR3 spells CASSLERGGRETQYF. The CDR3 region has the DNA TGCGCCAGCAGCTTGGAGCGGGGGGGCCGGGAGACCCAGTACTTC. V and J are TRBV5-1 and TRBJ2-5, with TRBD2 matching 10 bases. The CDR3 contains 15 residues. The trim removed 0 bases at V and 5 bases at J, leaving 4 bases unmatched. From germline, CDR1 is SGHRS and CDR2 YFSETQ.

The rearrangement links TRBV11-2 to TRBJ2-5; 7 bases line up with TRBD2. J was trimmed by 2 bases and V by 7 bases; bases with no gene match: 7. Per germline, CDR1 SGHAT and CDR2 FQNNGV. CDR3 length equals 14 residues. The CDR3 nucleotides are TGTGCCAGCACCGGAAGCGGGACTCAAGAGACCCAGTACTTC. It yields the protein CASTGSGTQETQYF.

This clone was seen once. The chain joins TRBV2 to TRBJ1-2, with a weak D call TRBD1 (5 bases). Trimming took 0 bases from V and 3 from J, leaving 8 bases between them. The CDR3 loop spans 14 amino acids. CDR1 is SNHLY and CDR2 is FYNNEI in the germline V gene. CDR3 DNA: TGTGCCAGCAGTGAAGCGCAGGGTTACTATGGCTACACCTTC. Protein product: CASSEAQGYYGYTF.

CDR3 in DNA: TGCAGCGTTGCCCGGGAGTACACTGAAGCTTTCTTT. Its protein is CSVAREYTEAFF. The chain recombines TRBV29-1 with TRBJ1-1, with D unclear. Trimming removed 4 bases from V and 3 bases from J, with 9 bases in between. CDR3 size: 12 residues. Germline values: CDR1 SQVTM, CDR2 ANQGSEA.

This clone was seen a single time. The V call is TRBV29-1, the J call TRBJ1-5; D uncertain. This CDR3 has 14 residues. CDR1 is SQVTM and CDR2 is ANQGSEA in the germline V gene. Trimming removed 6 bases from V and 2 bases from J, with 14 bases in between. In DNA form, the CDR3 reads TGCAGCGTGGAAACCGGGGTCGGCAATCAGCCCCAGCATTTT. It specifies CSVETGVGNQPQHF.

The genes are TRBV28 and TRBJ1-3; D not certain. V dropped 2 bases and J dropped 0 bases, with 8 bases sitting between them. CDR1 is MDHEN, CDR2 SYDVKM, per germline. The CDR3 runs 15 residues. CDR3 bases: TGTGCCAGCAGTTTAGTCGAGAGCTCTGGAAACACCATATATTTT. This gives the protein CASSLVESSGNTIYF.